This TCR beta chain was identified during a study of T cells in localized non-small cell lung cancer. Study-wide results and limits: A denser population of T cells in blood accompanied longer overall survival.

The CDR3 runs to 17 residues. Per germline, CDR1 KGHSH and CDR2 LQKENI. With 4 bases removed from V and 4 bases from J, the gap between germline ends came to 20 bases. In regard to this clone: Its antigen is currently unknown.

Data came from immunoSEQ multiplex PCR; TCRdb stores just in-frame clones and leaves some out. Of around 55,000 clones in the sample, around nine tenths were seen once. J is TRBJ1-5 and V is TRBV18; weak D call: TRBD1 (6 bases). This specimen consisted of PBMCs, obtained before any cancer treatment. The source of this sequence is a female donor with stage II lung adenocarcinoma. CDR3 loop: CASSLNAPDSGNQPQHF. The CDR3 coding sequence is TGTGCCAGCTCACTAAACGCCCCGGACAGTGGGAATCAGCCCCAGCATTTT.